The 4 T cell receptor beta chains below come from one sample, sequenced in a study of Graves' ophthalmopathy and Graves' hyperthyroidism. RNA served as the template for amplifying TCR beta CDR3 regions. First-round RT-PCR employed HTBI primers, with a second-round multiplex PCR after it. TCRdb ran MiXCR on the multiplex PCR reads and lists one entry per CDR3 protein. The sample records about 420,000 distinct CDR3 sequences, around 20% being singletons. The sequencing input was peripheral blood. The receptors derive from a woman aged 18 to 35 with stable Graves' hyperthyroidism.

The genes are TRBV12-3 or TRBV12-4 and TRBJ2-5, with D possibly being TRBD1 or TRBD2 (5 bases each). This CDR3 contains 14 residues. V gave up 3 bases and J gave up 5 bases, with 13 bases separating them. Here the CDR3 DNA reads TGTGCCAGCAGTTTGTGGGACCAACCCGAGACCCAGTACTTC. Translated, it gives CASSLWDQPETQYF.

Only a few counts were recorded for this clonotype. V is TRBV11-2 and J is TRBJ1-3; the D gene is possibly TRBD1 (5 bases). Looked up from germline, CDR1 is SGHAT and CDR2 is FQNNGV. V gave up 2 bases and J gave up 0 bases, with 11 bases separating them. The CDR3 has 16 residues. The CDR3 spells CASSLIQGPSGNTIYF. The DNA for the CDR3 is TGTGCCAGCAGCTTAATCCAGGGCCCCTCTGGAAACACCATATATTTT.

This clonotype appeared a single time. J is TRBJ1-2 and V is TRBV11-1; 10 bases are a match to TRBD1. J was trimmed by 4 bases and V by 5 bases; bases with no gene match: 10. Germline V gives CDR1 SGHAT, CDR2 FQDESV (reference sequence). The CDR3 covers 16 residues. The CDR3 reads CASSPGGTGDFYGYTF. CDR3 sequence (DNA): TGTGCCAGCAGCCCAGGAGGGACAGGGGACTTCTATGGCTACACCTTC.

There are many counts of this clonotype. The V and J genes are TRBV11-2 and TRBJ2-2; no definite D call. Trimming pared 4 bases from V and 6 bases from J, leaving 9 bases between. The V gene's germline CDR1 is SGHAT and CDR2 FQNNGV. CDR3 size: 13 residues. The CDR3 DNA is TGTGCCAGCAGCTCAATGGGCTCCGGGGAGCTGTTTTTT. This encodes CASSSMGSGELFF.